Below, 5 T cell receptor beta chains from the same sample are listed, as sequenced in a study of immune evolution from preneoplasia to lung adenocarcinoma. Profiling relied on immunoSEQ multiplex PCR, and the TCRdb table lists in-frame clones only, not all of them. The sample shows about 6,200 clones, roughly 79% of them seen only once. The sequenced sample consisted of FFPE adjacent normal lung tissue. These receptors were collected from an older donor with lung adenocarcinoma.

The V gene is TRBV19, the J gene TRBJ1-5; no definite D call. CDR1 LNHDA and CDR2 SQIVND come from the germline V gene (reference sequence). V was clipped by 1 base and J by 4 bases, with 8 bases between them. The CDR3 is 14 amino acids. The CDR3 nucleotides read TGTGCCAGTAGTATAGTCGTAGGGAATCAGCCCCAGCATTTT. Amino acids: CASSIVVGNQPQHF.

In DNA form, the CDR3 reads TGCAGCACCAGACAGGACTCCTACAATGAGCAGTTCTTC. Protein sequence: CSTRQDSYNEQFF. The rearrangement uses TRBV29-1 and TRBJ2-1; TRBD1 might be the D (6 bases). V lost 8 bases and J 0 bases, leaving 11 bases between the germline ends. This CDR3 has 13 residues. Germline CDR1 SQVTM, CDR2 ANQGSEA.

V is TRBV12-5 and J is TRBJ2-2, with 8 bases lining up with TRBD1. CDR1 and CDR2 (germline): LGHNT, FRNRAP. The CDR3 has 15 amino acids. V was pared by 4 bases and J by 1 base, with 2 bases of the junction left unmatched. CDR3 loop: CASGSGTGNTGELFF. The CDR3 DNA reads TGTGCTAGTGGTTCCGGGACAGGGAACACCGGGGAGCTGTTTTTT.

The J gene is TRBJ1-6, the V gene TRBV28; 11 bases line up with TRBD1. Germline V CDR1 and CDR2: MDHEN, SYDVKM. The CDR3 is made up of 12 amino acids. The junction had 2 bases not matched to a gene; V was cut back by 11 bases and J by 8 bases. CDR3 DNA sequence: TGTGCCGGACAGGGGGCGCATTCACCCCTCCACTTT. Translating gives CAGQGAHSPLHF.

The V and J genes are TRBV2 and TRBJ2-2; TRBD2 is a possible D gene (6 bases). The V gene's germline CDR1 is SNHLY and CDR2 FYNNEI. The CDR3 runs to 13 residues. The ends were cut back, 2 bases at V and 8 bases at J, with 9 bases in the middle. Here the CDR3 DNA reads TGTGCCAGCAGTGAATGGGGGAGGGGGGAGCTGTTTTTT. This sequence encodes CASSEWGRGELFF.